The clone carrying this T cell receptor beta chain came up a few times. Its antigen remains unknown. The CDR3 is made up of 13 amino acids. The V gene's germline CDR1 is DFQATT and CDR2 SNEGSKA (reference sequence). Trimming took 3 bases from V and 2 from J; bases not matched to a gene: 3. This record belongs to a study of T-cell memory formation after mild COVID-19. About the research overall: Each donor largely had its own TCR clusters. General study findings and limits: Among CD4+ contracting clones, most were CM and EM, and CD8+ ones EMRA. Day 15 to 85 contractors were CD4/CD8 balanced; later expanders leaned CD4+.

TCRdb fed the 5' RACE reads into MiXCR, producing one record per CDR3 protein. The profile shows approximately 490,000 distinct CDR3 sequences, around 21% of them singletons. Sample: PBMCs or a T cell subset sorted from them (not recorded which). J is TRBJ2-7 and V is TRBV20-1, with 8 nucleotides matching TRBD1. This TCR derives from an adult woman who had mild COVID-19 (a few samples of this study predate the infection). Cell type and time point are not known. The CDR3 DNA is TGCAGTGCTAGTTCGGACAGGGCCTACGAGCAGTACTTC. It yields the protein CSASSDRAYEQYF.